The next 32 T cell receptor beta chains were all read from a single sample in a study of identical twins. TCRdb itself ran the 5' RACE reads through MiXCR, one entry per CDR3 protein. Seen here are approximately 530,000 distinct CDR3 sequences, approximately 20% observed once, and the top ten hold approximately 0.49%. The same data also went into a second study, on yellow fever vaccine responses in identical twins.

The sample consisted of CD4+ T cells sorted from blood. These receptors were taken from a woman between 18 and 29 years old in good health.

CDR3 loop: CASSQATGLVGTGELFF. CDR3 nucleotide sequence: TGTGCCAGCAGCCAAGCCACCGGACTAGTGGGGACCGGGGAGCTGTTTTTT. The chain is built from TRBV3-1 and TRBJ2-2, with 7 bases lining up with TRBD2. The CDR3 length is 17 residues. With V trimmed by 1 base and J by 5 bases, 10 bases remained unmatched. From germline, CDR1 is LGHDT and CDR2 YNNKEL (reference sequence).

The J gene is TRBJ2-2, the V gene TRBV20-1; D is uncertain. Germline V gene lookup returns CDR1 DFQATT and CDR2 SNEGSKA (reference sequence). V was cut by 3 bases and J by 0 bases, with 8 bases left in between. The CDR3 extends over 14 amino acids. The CDR3 reads CSASPAANTGELFF. As DNA, the CDR3 is TGCAGTGCTAGTCCAGCAGCGAACACCGGGGAGCTGTTTTTT.

As DNA, the CDR3 is TGTGCCAGCAGCCTCCGAGGGGCGGATAACATTCAGTACTTC. Amino acid sequence: CASSLRGADNIQYF. The rearrangement links TRBV7-3 to TRBJ2-4, with D perhaps given as TRBD1 or TRBD2 (5 bases each). The CDR3 has 14 amino acids. V shed 5 bases and J shed 7 bases, with 15 bases lying between them. Per germline, CDR1 SGHTA and CDR2 FQGTGA. The full variable domain, with the rest looked up from reference TRBV7-3 and TRBJ2-4, is GAGVSQTPSNKVTEKGKYVELRCDPISGHTALYWYRQSLGQGPEFLIYFQGTGAADDSGLPNDRFFAVRPEGSVSTLKIQRTERGDSAVYLCASSLRGADNIQYFGAGTRLSVL.

The chain has TRBV6-1 and TRBJ2-1; 9 nucleotides align to TRBD2. Per the germline V gene, CDR1 is MNHNS and CDR2 is SASEGT. There are 14 residues in the CDR3. With V trimmed by 6 bases and J by 7 bases, 7 bases remained unmatched. CDR3 sequence: CASRPHSGRNEQFF. The CDR3 DNA sequence: TGTGCCAGCAGACCCCATAGCGGGAGAAATGAGCAGTTCTTC.

This chain links TRBV6-1 with TRBJ1-1, with a weak D call TRBD1 (6 bases). The CDR3 extends over 15 amino acids. Germline loops: CDR1 MNHNS, CDR2 SASEGT. Trimming left V 6 bases short and J 3 bases short, with 17 bases between. This CDR3 reads CASSPEGGRYTEAFF. The CDR3 DNA follows: TGTGCCAGCAGCCCTGAGGGGGGGCGGTACACTGAAGCTTTCTTT.

CDR3 in amino acids: CSARGTGGSYEQYV. DNA of the CDR3: TGCAGTGCTAGAGGGACAGGGGGCTCGTACGAGCAGTACGTC. This sequence joins TRBV20-1 and TRBJ2-7, with TRBD1 matching over 11 bases. V was pared by 1 base and J by 4 bases, with 3 bases of the junction left unmatched. Germline V gene data show CDR1 as DFQATT and CDR2 as SNEGSKA (reference sequence). The CDR3 extends over 14 amino acids.

The rearrangement joins TRBV5-1 to TRBJ2-5; the D gene is possibly TRBD1 (5 bases). Trimming cost V 4 bases and J 0 bases, with 10 bases left between them. Per the germline V gene, CDR1 is SGHRS and CDR2 is YFSETQ. This CDR3 contains 14 residues. The chain's CDR3 is CASSRLTDQETQYF. DNA for the CDR3: TGCGCCAGCAGCCGGCTGACAGACCAAGAGACCCAGTACTTC.

This clonotype was counted a few times. The chain combines TRBV10-3 with TRBJ2-7; D might be TRBD2 (5 bases). Germline values: CDR1 ENHRY, CDR2 SYGVKD. CDR3 length equals 12 residues. V was shortened by 7 bases and J by 0 bases, with 7 bases between the two germline ends. The CDR3 bases are TGTGCCATCACGGGGAACTCCTACGAGCAGTACTTC. Translating gives CAITGNSYEQYF.

The chain employs TRBV18 and TRBJ2-7; D not certain. Germline V CDR1 and CDR2: KGHSH, LQKENI. This CDR3 comprises 13 residues. Trimming took off 1 base at V and 2 bases at J, with 6 bases between the two ends. The CDR3: CASSPQPTYEQYV. The CDR3 DNA is TGTGCCAGCTCACCACAACCTACCTACGAGCAGTACGTC.

About this clonotype: A much bigger clone sits one base away, suggesting this may be a read error. This chain connects TRBV12-3 or TRBV12-4 to TRBJ2-1; D might be TRBD2 (6 bases). Trimming took 5 bases from V and 1 from J, leaving 15 bases between them. The CDR3 has 16 residues. The CDR3: CASSPSVIRSYNEQFF. CDR3 DNA: TGTGCCAGCAGTCCTAGCGTGATAAGATCCTACAATGAGCAGTTCTTC.

This clonotype showed up just a few times. V usage is TRBV10-3 and J usage is TRBJ2-1; 11 positions agree with TRBD2. This CDR3 has 16 residues. CDR1 ENHRY and CDR2 SYGVKD come from the germline V gene. Trimming at V came to 6 bases and at J to 0 bases, leaving 4 bases not matched to a gene. The CDR3 protein is CAIRGGTSGSYNEQFF. As DNA, the CDR3 is TGTGCCATCAGAGGAGGGACTAGCGGCTCCTACAATGAGCAGTTCTTC.

The chain uses TRBV10-3 and TRBJ2-2; D remains ambiguous. Looked up from germline, CDR1 is ENHRY and CDR2 is SYGVKD. This CDR3 comprises 11 residues. V lost 6 bases to trimming and J lost 3 bases, with 2 bases between them. In DNA form, the CDR3 reads TGTGCCATCAGGGACACCGGGGAGCTGTTTTTT. Translation: CAIRDTGELFF.

This clonotype was seen at least ten times. This chain uses TRBV12-3 or TRBV12-4 with TRBJ2-1; the D is unclear. The CDR3 length is 13 residues. V lost 6 bases, J lost 5 bases, and 11 bases lay in between. The DNA of the CDR3 is TGTGCCAGCAGCAGATATCGGGACAATGAGCAGTTCTTC. Encoded protein: CASSRYRDNEQFF.

CDR3: CASSGGALAQPQHF. DNA for the CDR3: TGTGCCAGCAGCGGCGGGGCACTCGCTCAGCCCCAGCATTTT. The chain is built from TRBV5-5 and TRBJ1-5; possibly TRBD1 for D (5 bases). The V end lost 4 bases, the J end lost 6 bases, and 14 bases lay between the germline ends. The CDR3 is 14 amino acids. Germline V gene data show CDR1 as SGHKS and CDR2 as YYEKEE (reference sequence).

This chain connects TRBV11-2 to TRBJ2-1; tentatively, D is TRBD2 (6 bases). Germline V gene data show CDR1 as SGHAT and CDR2 as FQNNGV. The ends were cut back, 3 bases at V and 7 bases at J, with 13 bases in the middle. The CDR3 has 14 residues. CDR3 residues: CASSLIADLNEQFF. CDR3 nucleotides: TGTGCCAGCAGCTTGATAGCGGACTTGAATGAGCAGTTCTTC. Full variable domain (missing parts from reference TRBV11-2 and TRBJ2-1): EAGVAQSPRYKIIEKRQSVAFWCNPISGHATLYWYQQILGQGPKLLIQFQNNGVVDDSQLPKDRFSAERLKGVDSTLKIQPAKLEDSAVYLCASSLIADLNEQFFGPGTRLTVL.

This clonotype was seen a few times. This chain joins TRBV12-3 or TRBV12-4 and TRBJ1-5; D call uncertain. The CDR3 totals 13 residues. V gave up 7 bases and J gave up 2 bases, with 9 bases separating them. The CDR3 region has the DNA TGTGCCAGCACCGCAGACGGCAATCAGCCCCAGCATTTT. Translation: CASTADGNQPQHF.

V and J are TRBV10-3 and TRBJ2-2, with TRBD2 identical over 7 bases. Germline loops: CDR1 ENHRY, CDR2 SYGVKD. This CDR3 is built from 15 residues. V lost 3 bases, J lost 3 bases, and 4 bases stayed unmatched. The CDR3 DNA follows: TGTGCCATCAGTGACTCTAGCGGTTACACCGGGGAGCTGTTTTTT. It encodes CAISDSSGYTGELFF.

The sample holds a few counts of this clonotype. The chain has TRBV10-3 and TRBJ2-5; D not resolved. V gave up 3 bases and J gave up 3 bases, with 14 bases separating them. The CDR3 extends over 15 amino acids. Germline V gene lookup returns CDR1 ENHRY and CDR2 SYGVKD. The CDR3 DNA reads TGTGCCATCAGTGAAGGATCGGCCAGTAAAGAGACCCAGTACTTC. Protein sequence: CAISEGSASKETQYF.

About this clonotype itself: An end of the junction differs from the germline gene, which may be a read error. The chain is built from TRBV2 and TRBJ2-2; TRBD2 matches 13 bases. Germline assignment: CDR1 SNHLY and CDR2 FYNNEI. The CDR3 sequence is 16 residues long. The CDR3, as DNA: TGTGCCAGCAGTAGACTAGCGGGGGGACAGACCGGGGAGCTGGTTTTT. This sequence encodes CASSRLAGGQTGELVF.

The chain recombines TRBV29-1 with TRBJ2-7; TRBD1 aligns across 10 bases. Germline CDR1 reads SQVTM; CDR2 reads ANQGSEA. There are 15 residues in the CDR3. Unmatched junction bases numbered 10, after V lost 1 base and J lost 7 bases. The CDR3 region is CSVEGQGAAGEEQYF. CDR3 bases: TGCAGCGTTGAAGGACAGGGGGCAGCGGGAGAAGAGCAGTACTTC.

This clonotype was seen more than once but under ten times. The chain has TRBV12-3 or TRBV12-4 and TRBJ2-1; 7 positions match TRBD1. With 8 bases clipped from V and 6 bases from J, the junction kept 7 bases outside the gene matches. The CDR3 has 13 amino acids. In DNA form, the CDR3 reads TGTGCCAGCGCCCCCTCAGGGGGCAATGAGCAGTTCTTC. It encodes CASAPSGGNEQFF.

The chain links TRBV5-1 to TRBJ2-1; 7 nucleotides agree with TRBD1. This CDR3 comprises 15 residues. V was pared by 4 bases and J by 8 bases, with 12 bases of the junction left unmatched. CDR1 is SGHRS and CDR2 is YFSETQ in the germline V gene. CDR3 coding DNA: TGCGCCAGCAGCCCGGGGACAGTTAGGGCCCATGAGCAGTTCTTC. Its translation: CASSPGTVRAHEQFF.

This clonotype turned up a few times. This chain links TRBV29-1 with TRBJ2-1; a possible D gene is TRBD1 (6 bases). V was trimmed by 5 bases and J by 8 bases, leaving 16 bases between them. CDR1 SQVTM and CDR2 ANQGSEA come from the germline V gene. There are 13 residues in the CDR3. The CDR3 coding sequence is TGCAGCGTTAGGGGGTATAATAGGGATGAGCAGTTCTTC. Translated: CSVRGYNRDEQFF.

This clonotype was observed many times. The chain combines TRBV12-3 or TRBV12-4 with TRBJ2-2; TRBD1 agrees at 7 bases. CDR3 length: 13 residues. Germline trimming cut 6 bases from V and 6 bases from J; bases unmatched to any gene: 4. CDR3 protein: CASRRQGAGELFF. CDR3 DNA sequence: TGTGCCAGCAGGCGACAGGGTGCCGGGGAGCTGTTTTTT.

This clonotype has more than one count but fewer than ten. This chain connects TRBV20-1 to TRBJ2-3, with TRBD2 matching 12 bases. The ends lost 6 bases at V and 4 bases at J; junction bases unmatched: 8. Looked up from germline, CDR1 is DFQATT and CDR2 is SNEGSKA (reference sequence). The CDR3 totals 15 residues. CDR3 nucleotide sequence: TGCAGTGCAACCGGACTAGCGGGAAGTTCAGATACGCAGTATTTT. Translation gives CSATGLAGSSDTQYF.

The rearrangement uses TRBV7-8 and TRBJ2-1; TRBD1 aligns across 7 bases. Germline lookup yields CDR1 SGHVS and CDR2 FQNEAQ. Trimming took 5 bases from V and 2 from J; bases not matched to a gene: 6. The CDR3 has 15 amino acids. The chain's CDR3 is CASSPDRVPYNEQFF. CDR3 coding DNA: TGTGCCAGCAGCCCCGACAGGGTGCCCTACAATGAGCAGTTCTTC.

This clonotype came up a few times. The gene calls are TRBV7-9 and TRBJ2-7; D is undetermined. CDR3 length equals 12 residues. Germline values: CDR1 SEHNR, CDR2 FQNEAQ (reference sequence). V was pared by 1 base and J by 2 bases, with 3 bases between. CDR3 amino acids: CASSLVAYEQYV. The CDR3 nucleotides read TGTGCCAGCAGCTTAGTTGCCTACGAGCAGTACGTC.

The CDR3 sequence is CASSLENTQYF. The CDR3 DNA reads as TGTGCCAGCAGCTTGGAAAATACGCAGTATTTT. The V and J genes are TRBV5-6 and TRBJ2-3; D is ambiguous. Germline assignment: CDR1 SGHDT and CDR2 YYEEEE. The CDR3 consists of 11 residues. With 0 bases removed from V and 7 bases from J, the gap between germline ends came to 3 bases.

This clonotype was observed a few times. This chain links TRBV7-8 with TRBJ2-3; 7 bases map to TRBD2. Looked up from germline, CDR1 is SGHVS and CDR2 is FQNEAQ. V lost 2 bases and J lost 4; bases outside the gene matches: 9. This CDR3 comprises 16 residues. Written as DNA, the CDR3 is TGTGCCAGCAGCTTAATTTCCGGACTAGGGGCAGATACGCAGTATTTT. Translated, it gives CASSLISGLGADTQYF.

The V gene is TRBV12-3 or TRBV12-4, the J gene TRBJ2-6; the match to TRBD1 covers 9 bases. Unmatched junction bases numbered 11, after V lost 4 bases and J lost 1 base. The CDR3 contains 19 residues. The CDR3 sequence: CASSSTPGTGNSGANVLTF. Here the CDR3 DNA reads TGTGCCAGCAGTTCAACGCCGGGGACAGGGAATTCTGGGGCCAACGTCCTGACTTTC.

This sequence joins TRBV28 and TRBJ2-2; TRBD1 matches at 8 bases. CDR1 is MDHEN and CDR2 is SYDVKM in the germline V gene. This CDR3 contains 16 residues. With 6 bases clipped from V and 1 base from J, the junction kept 7 bases outside the gene matches. The CDR3 is CASRSQGALNTGELFF. The CDR3 coding sequence is TGTGCCAGCAGGTCTCAGGGGGCCTTGAACACCGGGGAGCTGTTTTTT.

The V gene is TRBV20-1, the J gene TRBJ2-1, with a weak D call TRBD2 (6 bases). Trimming pared 5 bases from V and 0 bases from J, leaving 11 bases between. The CDR3 has 14 residues. Per the germline V gene, CDR1 is DFQATT and CDR2 is SNEGSKA (reference sequence). The CDR3 DNA reads TGCAGTGCTTTCCGGGACTCCTCCTACAATGAGCAGTTCTTC. Its translation: CSAFRDSSYNEQFF.